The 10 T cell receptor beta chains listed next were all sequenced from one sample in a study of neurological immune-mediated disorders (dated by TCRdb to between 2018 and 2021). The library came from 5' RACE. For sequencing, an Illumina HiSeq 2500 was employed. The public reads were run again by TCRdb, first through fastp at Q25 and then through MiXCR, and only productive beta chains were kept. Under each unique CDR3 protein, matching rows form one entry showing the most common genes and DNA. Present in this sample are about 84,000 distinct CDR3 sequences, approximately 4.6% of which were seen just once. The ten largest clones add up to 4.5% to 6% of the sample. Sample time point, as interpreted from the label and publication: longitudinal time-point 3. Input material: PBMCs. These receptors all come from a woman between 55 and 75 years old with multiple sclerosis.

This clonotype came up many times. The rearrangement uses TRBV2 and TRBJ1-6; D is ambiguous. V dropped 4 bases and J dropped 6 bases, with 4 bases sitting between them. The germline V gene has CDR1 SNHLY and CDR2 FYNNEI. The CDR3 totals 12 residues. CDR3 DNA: TGTGCCAGCAGTGCAAGTAATTCACCCCTCCACTTT. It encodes CASSASNSPLHF.

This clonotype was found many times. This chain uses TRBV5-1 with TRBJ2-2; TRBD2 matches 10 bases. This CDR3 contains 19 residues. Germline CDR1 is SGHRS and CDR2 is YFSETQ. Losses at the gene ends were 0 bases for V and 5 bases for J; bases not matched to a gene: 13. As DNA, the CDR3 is TGCGCCAGCAGCTTGGCGGTGTCTAGCGGGGGCCAGCTGACCGGGGAGCTGTTTTTT. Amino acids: CASSLAVSSGGQLTGELFF.

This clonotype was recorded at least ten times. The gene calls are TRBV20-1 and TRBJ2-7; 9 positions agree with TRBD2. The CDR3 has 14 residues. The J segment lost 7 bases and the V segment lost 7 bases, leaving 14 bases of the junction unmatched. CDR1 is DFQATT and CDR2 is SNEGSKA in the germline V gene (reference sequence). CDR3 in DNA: TGCAGTGGGCTGACTAGCGGAACTCAGGGGGAGCAGTACTTC. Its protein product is CSGLTSGTQGEQYF.

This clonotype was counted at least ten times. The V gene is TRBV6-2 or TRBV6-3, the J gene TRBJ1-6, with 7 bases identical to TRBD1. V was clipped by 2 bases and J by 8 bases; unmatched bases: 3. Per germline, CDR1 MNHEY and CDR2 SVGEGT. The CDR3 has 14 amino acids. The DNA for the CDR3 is TGTGCCAGCAGTTACGAGGGGGCTTATTCACCCCTCCACTTT. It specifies CASSYEGAYSPLHF.

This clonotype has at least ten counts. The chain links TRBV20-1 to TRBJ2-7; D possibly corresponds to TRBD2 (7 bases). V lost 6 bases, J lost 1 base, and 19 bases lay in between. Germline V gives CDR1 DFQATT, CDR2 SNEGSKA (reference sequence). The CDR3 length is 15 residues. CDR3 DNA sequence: TGCAGTGCCCCGGAGGGGGGGGGACAATCCTACGAGCAGTACTTC. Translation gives CSAPEGGGQSYEQYF.

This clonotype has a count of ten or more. CDR3 region: CASSLGSGWQETQYF. CDR3 sequence (DNA): TGTGCCAGCAGCTTAGGTAGCGGTTGGCAAGAGACCCAGTACTTC. The rearrangement joins TRBV7-2 to TRBJ2-5; D perhaps matches TRBD2 (6 bases). CDR1 is SGHTA, CDR2 FQGNSA, per germline. The CDR3 is 15 amino acids. V gave up 1 base and J gave up 2 bases, with 11 bases separating them.

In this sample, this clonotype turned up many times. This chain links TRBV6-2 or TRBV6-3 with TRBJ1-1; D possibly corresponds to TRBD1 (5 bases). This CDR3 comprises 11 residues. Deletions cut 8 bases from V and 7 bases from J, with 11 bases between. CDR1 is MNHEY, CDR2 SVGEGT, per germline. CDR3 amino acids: CASRRQGEAFF. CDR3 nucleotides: TGTGCCAGCCGCCGGCAGGGTGAAGCTTTCTTT.

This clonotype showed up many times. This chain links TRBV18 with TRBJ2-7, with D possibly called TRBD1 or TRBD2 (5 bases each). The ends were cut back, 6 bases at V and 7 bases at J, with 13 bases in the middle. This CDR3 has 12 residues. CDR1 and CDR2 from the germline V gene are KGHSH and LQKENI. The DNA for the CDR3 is TGTGCCAGCTCCCCCGCGAGGGGAGAGCAGTACTTC. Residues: CASSPARGEQYF.

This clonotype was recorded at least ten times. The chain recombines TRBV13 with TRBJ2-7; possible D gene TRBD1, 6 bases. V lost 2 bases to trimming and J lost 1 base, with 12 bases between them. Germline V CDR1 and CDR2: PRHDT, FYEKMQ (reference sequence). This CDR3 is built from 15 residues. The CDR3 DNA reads TGTGCCAGCAGCTTACCCACAGGGAAGTCCTACGAGCAGTACTTC. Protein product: CASSLPTGKSYEQYF.

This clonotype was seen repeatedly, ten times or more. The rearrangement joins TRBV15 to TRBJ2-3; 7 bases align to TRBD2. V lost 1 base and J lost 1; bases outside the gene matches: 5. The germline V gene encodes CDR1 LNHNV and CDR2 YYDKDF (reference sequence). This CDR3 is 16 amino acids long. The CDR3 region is CATSRGYAGGTDTQYF. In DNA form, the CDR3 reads TGTGCCACCAGCAGAGGCTATGCGGGGGGCACAGATACGCAGTATTTT. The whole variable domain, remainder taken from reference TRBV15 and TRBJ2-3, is DAMVIQNPRYQVTQFGKPVTLSCSQTLNHNVMYWYQQKSSQAPKLLFHYYDKDFNNEADTPDNFQSRRPNTSFCFLDIRSPGLGDTAMYLCATSRGYAGGTDTQYFGPGTRLTVL.